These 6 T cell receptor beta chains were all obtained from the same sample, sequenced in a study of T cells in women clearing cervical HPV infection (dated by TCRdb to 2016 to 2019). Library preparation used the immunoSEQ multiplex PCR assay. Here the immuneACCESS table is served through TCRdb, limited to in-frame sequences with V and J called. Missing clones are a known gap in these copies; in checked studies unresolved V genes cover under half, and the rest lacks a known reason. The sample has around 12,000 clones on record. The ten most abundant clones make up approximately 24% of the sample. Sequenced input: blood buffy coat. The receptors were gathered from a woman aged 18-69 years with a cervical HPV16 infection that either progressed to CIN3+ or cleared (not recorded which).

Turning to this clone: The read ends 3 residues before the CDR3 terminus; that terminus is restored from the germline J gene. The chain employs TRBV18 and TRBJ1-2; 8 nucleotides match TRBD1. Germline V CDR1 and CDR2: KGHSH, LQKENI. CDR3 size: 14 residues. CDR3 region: CASSPGQGFYDYTF. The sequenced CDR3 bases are TGTGCCAGCTCACCAGGACAGGGTTTCTACGAC. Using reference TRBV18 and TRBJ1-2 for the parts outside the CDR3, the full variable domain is NAGVMQNPRHLVRRRGQEARLRCSPMKGHSHVYWYRQLPEEGLKFMVYLQKENIIDESGMPKERFSAEFPKEGPSILRIQQVVRGDSAAYFCASSPGQGFYDYTFGSGTRLTVV.

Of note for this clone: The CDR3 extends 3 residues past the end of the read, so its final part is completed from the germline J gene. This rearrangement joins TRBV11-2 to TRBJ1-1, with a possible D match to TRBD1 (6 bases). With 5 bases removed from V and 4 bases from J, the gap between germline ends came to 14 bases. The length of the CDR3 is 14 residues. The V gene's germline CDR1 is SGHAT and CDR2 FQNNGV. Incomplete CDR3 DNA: TGTGCCAGCAGCCTAAGGGGGGGGTCCACTGAA. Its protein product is CASSLRGGSTE. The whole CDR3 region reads CASSLRGGSTEAFF.

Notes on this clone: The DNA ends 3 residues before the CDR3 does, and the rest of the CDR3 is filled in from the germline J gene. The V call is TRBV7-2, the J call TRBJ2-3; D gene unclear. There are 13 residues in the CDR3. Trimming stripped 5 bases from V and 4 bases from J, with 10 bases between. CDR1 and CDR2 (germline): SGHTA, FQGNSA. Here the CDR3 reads CASSPSHADTQYF. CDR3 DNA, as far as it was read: TGTGCCAGCAGCCCAAGCCACGCAGATACG.

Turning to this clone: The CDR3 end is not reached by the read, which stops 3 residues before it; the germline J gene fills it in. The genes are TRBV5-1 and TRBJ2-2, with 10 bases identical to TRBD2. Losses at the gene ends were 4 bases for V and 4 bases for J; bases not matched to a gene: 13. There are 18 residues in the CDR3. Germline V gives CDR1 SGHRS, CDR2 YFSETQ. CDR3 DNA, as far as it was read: TGCGCCAGCAGCCTCCTCGGTGGTAGCGGGGGGTCCACCGGGGAG. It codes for CASSLLGGSGGSTGE. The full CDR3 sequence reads CASSLLGGSGGSTGELFF.

The CDR3 region is CASSLSGQVYEQYF. CDR3 bases read: TGTGCCAGCAGCTTATCGGGACAGGTTTACGAG. The chain joins TRBV7-2 to TRBJ2-7; 8 bases are a match to TRBD1. The CDR3 extends 3 residues past the end of the read, so its final part is completed from the germline J gene. The J segment lost 4 bases and the V segment lost 2 bases, leaving 4 bases of the junction unmatched. CDR3 length equals 14 residues. Germline V gene sequence: CDR1 SGHTA, CDR2 FQGNSA.

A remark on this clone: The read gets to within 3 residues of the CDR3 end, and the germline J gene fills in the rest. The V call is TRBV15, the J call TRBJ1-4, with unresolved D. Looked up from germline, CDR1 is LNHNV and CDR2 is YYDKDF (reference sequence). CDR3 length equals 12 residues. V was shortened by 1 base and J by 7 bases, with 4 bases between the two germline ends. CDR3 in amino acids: CATSRGGEKLFF. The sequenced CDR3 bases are TGTGCCACCAGCAGAGGAGGTGAAAAA.